The TCR beta chain under discussion was sequenced for a study of OX40 agonist ivuxolimab in advanced cancers. The CDR3 covers 15 residues. Germline V gene data show CDR1 as LNHNV and CDR2 as YYDKDF (reference sequence). V lost 0 bases and J lost 6, with 11 bases in between. Sequenced by immunoSEQ multiplex PCR; TCRdb stores in-frame clones only, minus some. This sample has tens of thousands of clones, with 70% to 90% found just once. Here the sequenced sample was CD4+ or CD8+ T cells sorted from blood, taken in a trial of the OX40 agonist ivuxolimab. This clonotype was obtained from an adult with an advanced solid tumor such as melanoma, head and neck, liver or kidney cancer. The chain uses TRBV15 and TRBJ2-2; tentative D call: TRBD2 (6 bases). This CDR3 reads CATSRDMGGAGELFF. CDR3 DNA: TGTGCCACCAGCAGAGATATGGGGGGAGCCGGGGAGCTGTTTTTT. Using reference TRBV15 and TRBJ2-2 for the parts outside the CDR3, the full variable domain is DAMVIQNPRYQVTQFGKPVTLSCSQTLNHNVMYWYQQKSSQAPKLLFHYYDKDFNNEADTPDNFQSRRPNTSFCFLDIRSPGLGDTAMYLCATSRDMGGAGELFFGEGSRLTVL.